The clone carrying this T cell receptor beta chain turned up a few times. TCRdb recomputed calls from the RACE reads with MiXCR, one row per CDR3 protein. The table lists 200,000 to 300,000 distinct CDR3 sequences, approximately 8.4% of them singletons. The data are from a study of human T cells and chemical hapten exposure. Study details: Chiefly women, the patients showed alopecia areata, totalis or universalis.

Time point denoted: pre-sensitization, week 0. The treatment here: therapeutic diphenylcyclopropenone sensitization with weekly scalp DPC. This specimen was whole blood, taken in connection with sensitization to the hapten diphenylcyclopropenone (DPC). The TCR was taken from a woman between 40 and 55 years old with alopecia areata. Some clones in this sample may be carry-over from other donors' samples.

CDR3 protein: CASRARPPPSYEQYF. The CDR3, as DNA: TGTGCCAGCAGAGCACGCCCCCCCCCTTCCTACGAGCAGTACTTC. This chain links TRBV6-2 or TRBV6-3 with TRBJ2-7; D is ambiguous. Germline V lookup: CDR1 MNHEY, CDR2 SVGEGT. The CDR3 consists of 15 residues. The V and J ends lost 6 bases and 1 base respectively, with 16 bases between them.